The clone carrying this TCR beta chain occurred once. The protocol was immunoSEQ multiplex PCR, while the TCRdb copy is restricted to in-frame clones and leaves out a portion. The repertoire includes around 260,000 clones, around 82% of them detected once, and approximately 15% sits in the top ten. This sample was taken from a study of blood T cell repertoires in COVID-19. The ends were cut back, 6 bases at V and 5 bases at J, with 16 bases in the middle. Germline CDR1 is SQVTM and CDR2 is ANQGSEA. CDR3 length: 13 residues. This sequence joins TRBV29-1 and TRBJ1-2; a possible D gene is TRBD1 (6 bases). This receptor was identified in a person aged 70 to 79 with COVID-19, enrolled during active disease. Source material: peripheral blood. For the CDR3, the DNA is TGCAGCGTGGAACAGGTGGGGGCGTATGGCTACACCTTC. It encodes CSVEQVGAYGYTF.